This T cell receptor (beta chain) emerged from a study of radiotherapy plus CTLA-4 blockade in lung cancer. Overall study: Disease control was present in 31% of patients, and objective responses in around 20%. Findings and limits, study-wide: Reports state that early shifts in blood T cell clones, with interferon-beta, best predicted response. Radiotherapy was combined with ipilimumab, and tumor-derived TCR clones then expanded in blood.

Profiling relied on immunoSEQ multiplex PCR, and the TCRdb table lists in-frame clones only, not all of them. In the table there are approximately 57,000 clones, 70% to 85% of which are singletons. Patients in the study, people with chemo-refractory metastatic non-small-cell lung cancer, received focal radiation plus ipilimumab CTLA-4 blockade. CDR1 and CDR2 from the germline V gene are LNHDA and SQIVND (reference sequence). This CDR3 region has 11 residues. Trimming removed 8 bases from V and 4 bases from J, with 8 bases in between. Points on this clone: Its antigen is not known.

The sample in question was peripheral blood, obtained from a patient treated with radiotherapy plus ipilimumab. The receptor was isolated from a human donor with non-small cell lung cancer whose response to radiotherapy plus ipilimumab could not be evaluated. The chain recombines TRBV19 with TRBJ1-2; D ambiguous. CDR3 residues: CASGLSYGYTF. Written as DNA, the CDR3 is TGTGCCAGTGGACTGAGCTATGGCTACACCTTC.